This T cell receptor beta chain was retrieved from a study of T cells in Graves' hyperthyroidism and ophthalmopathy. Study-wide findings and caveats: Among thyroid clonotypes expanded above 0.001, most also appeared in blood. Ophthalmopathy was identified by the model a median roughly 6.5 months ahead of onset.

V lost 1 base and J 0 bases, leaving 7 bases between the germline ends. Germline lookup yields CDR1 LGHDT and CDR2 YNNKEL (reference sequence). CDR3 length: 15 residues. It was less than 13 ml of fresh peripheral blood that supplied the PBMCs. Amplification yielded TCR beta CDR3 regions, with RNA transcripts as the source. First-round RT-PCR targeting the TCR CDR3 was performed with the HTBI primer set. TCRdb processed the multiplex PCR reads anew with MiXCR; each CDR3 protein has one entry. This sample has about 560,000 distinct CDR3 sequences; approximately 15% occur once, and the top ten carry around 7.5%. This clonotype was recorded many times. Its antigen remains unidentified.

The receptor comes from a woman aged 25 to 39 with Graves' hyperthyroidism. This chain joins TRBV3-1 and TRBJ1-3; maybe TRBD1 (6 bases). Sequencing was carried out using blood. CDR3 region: CASSQGTVSGNTIYF. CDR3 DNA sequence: TGTGCCAGCAGCCAAGGGACAGTCTCTGGAAACACCATATATTTT.